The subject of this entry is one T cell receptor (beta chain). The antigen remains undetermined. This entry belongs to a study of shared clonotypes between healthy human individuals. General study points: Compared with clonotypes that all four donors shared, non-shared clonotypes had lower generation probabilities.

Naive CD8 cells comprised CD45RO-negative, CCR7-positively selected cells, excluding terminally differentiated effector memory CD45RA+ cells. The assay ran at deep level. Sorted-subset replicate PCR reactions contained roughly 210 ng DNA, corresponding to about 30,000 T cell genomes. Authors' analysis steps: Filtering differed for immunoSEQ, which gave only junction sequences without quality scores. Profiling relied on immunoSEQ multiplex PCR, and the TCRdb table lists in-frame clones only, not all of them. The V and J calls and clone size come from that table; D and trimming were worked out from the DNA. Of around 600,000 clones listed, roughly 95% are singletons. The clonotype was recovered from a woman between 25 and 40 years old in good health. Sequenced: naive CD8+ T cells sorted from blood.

The CDR3 region has the DNA TGTGCCAGCAGCCCCCCGATGGGAAGCAACGAGCAGTACTTC. Protein product: CASSPPMGSNEQYF. The chain carries TRBV7-2 and TRBJ2-5; D not resolved. The assigned J gene may be wrong: the sequence end matches TRBJ2-7 better. Germline V lookup: CDR1 SGHTA, CDR2 FQGNSA. The CDR3 extends over 14 amino acids.